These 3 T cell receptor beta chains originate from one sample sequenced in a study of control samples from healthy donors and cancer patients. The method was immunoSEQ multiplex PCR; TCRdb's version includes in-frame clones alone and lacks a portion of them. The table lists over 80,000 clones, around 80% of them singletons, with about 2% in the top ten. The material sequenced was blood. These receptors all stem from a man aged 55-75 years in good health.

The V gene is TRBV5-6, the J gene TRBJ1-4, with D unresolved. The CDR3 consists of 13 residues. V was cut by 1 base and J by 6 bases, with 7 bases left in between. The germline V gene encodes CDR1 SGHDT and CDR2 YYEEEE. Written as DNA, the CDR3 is TGTGCCAGCAGCTTGCCTGGTGATGAAAAACTGTTTTTT. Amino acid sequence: CASSLPGDEKLFF.

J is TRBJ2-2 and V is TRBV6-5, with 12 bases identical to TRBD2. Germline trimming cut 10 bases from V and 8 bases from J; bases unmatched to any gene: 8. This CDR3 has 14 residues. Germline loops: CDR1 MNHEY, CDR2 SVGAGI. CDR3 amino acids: CATRTSGISGELFF. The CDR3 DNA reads TGTGCCACCCGGACTAGCGGGATATCGGGGGAGCTGTTTTTT.

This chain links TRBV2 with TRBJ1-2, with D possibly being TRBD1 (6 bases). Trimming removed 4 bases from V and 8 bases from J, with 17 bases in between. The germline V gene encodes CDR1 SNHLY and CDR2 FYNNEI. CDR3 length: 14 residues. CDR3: CASSGGTPAEGYTF. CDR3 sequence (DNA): TGTGCCAGCAGTGGCGGGACACCGGCGGAGGGCTACACCTTC.